This TCR beta chain was documented in a study of cytomegalovirus exposure and HLA in healthy donors. About this clone itself: Its antigen is still unknown.

This CDR3 region has 11 residues. The ends were cut back, 8 bases at V and 3 bases at J, with 8 bases in the middle. Germline values: CDR1 SGHRS, CDR2 YFSETQ. Study-wide results and caveats: In vitro, three CMV-associated chains proved specific for CMV antigens. A later analysis found first-cohort TCR clusters tended to co-occur in the approximately 110 validation repertoires.

The donors were part of the approximately 120-subject validation cohort, which stood apart from the 666-subject first cohort. Assay: immunoSEQ multiplex PCR; the TCRdb copy retains only in-frame clones and omits some. The data show roughly 170,000 clones, approximately 84% seen once. The source material was PBMCs. The clonotype was recovered from a woman aged 18-29 years in good health and CMV-seropositive. The J gene is TRBJ2-5, the V gene TRBV5-1; D call uncertain. CDR3 coding DNA: TGCGCCAGTCACTCGGAAGAGACCCAGTACTTC. This codes for CASHSEETQYF.